This TCR beta chain was found in a study of shared clonotypes between healthy human individuals. Findings of the study overall: Investigators collected only blood, and repertoires in tissues likely differ.

A remark on this clone: Its target is not known.

The method was immunoSEQ multiplex PCR; TCRdb's version includes in-frame clones alone and lacks a portion of them. The sample records 450,000 to 500,000 clones, 70% to 85% being singletons. Trimming pared 0 bases from V and 4 bases from J, leaving 15 bases between. CDR3 size: 16 residues. The germline V gene has CDR1 LGHNA and CDR2 YSLEER. There were only Caucasian adults among the donors, and all lived in Nashville, Tennessee. The TCR was taken from a woman in her thirties or forties in good health. Some clones in this sample may be carry-over from other donors' samples. Input material: PBMCs. The chain employs TRBV4-3 and TRBJ1-2; possibly TRBD1 for D (5 bases). CDR3 loop: CASSQDRTLSIYGYTF. Written as DNA, the CDR3 is TGCGCCAGCAGCCAAGATCGGACATTATCCATCTATGGCTACACCTTC.